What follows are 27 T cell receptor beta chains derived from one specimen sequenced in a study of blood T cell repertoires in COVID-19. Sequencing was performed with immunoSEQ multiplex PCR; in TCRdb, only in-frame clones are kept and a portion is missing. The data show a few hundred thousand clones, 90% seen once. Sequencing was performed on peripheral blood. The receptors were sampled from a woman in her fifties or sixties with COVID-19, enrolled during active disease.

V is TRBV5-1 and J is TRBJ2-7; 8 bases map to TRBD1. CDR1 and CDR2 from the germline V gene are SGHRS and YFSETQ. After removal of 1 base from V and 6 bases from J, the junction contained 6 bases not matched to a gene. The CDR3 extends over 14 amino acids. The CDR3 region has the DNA TGCGCCAGCAGCTTGTCTCCAGGGGGCGTCGAGCAGTACTTC. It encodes CASSLSPGGVEQYF.

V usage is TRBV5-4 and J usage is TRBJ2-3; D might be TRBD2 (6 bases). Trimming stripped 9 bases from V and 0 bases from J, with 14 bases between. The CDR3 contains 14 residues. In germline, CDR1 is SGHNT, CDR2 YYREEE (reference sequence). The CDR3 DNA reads TGTGCCACCTCCCGGGAGCCGAGCACAGATACGCAGTATTTT. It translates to CATSREPSTDTQYF. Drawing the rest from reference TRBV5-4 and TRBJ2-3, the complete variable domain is ETGVTQSPTHLIKTRGQQVTLRCSSQSGHNTVSWYQQALGQGPQFIFQYYREEENGRGNFPPRFSGLQFPNYSSELNVNALELDDSALYLCATSREPSTDTQYFGPGTRLTVL.

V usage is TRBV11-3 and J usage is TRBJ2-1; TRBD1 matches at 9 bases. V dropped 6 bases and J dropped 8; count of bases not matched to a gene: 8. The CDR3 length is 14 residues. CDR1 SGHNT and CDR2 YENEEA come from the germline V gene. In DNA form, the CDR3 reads TGTGCCAGCAGTTACCGGGACAGGGCCGATGAGCAGTTCTTC. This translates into CASSYRDRADEQFF.

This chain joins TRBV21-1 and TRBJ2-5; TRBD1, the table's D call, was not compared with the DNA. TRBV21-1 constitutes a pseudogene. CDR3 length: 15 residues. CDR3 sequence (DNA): TGTGCCAGCAGCAAAGAGCGACAGGGGGGCGAGACCCAGTACTTC. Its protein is CASSKERQGGETQYF.

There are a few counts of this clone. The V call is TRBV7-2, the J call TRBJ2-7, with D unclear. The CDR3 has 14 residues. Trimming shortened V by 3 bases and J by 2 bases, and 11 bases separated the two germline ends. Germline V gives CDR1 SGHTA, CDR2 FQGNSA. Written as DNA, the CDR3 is TGTGCCAGCAGCTTTTCAGGCAGCACCTACGAGCAGTACTTC. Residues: CASSFSGSTYEQYF.

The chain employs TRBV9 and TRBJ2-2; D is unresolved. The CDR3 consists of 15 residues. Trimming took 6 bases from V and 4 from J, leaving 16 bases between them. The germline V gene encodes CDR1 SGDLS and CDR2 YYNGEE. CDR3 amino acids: CASNSLASPTGELFF. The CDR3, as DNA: TGTGCCAGCAACAGCCTCGCCAGTCCCACCGGGGAGCTGTTTTTT.

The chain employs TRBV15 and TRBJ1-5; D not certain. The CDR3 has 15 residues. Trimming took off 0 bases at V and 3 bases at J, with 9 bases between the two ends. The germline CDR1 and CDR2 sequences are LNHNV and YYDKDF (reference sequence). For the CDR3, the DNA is TGTGCCACCAGCAGAGACCTCAACAACAATCAGCCCCAGCATTTT. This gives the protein CATSRDLNNNQPQHF.

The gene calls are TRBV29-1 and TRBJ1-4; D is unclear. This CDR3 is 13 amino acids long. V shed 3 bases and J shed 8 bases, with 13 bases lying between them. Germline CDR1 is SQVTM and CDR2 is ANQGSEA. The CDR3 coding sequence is TGCAGCGTTGAGACCAACAGCGGGGAAAAACTGTTTTTT. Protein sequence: CSVETNSGEKLFF.

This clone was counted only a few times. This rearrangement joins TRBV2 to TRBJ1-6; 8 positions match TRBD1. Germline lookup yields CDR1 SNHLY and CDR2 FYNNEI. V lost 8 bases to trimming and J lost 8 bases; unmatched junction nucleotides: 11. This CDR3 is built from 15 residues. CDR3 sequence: CASEKNRGGYSPLHF. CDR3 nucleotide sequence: TGTGCCAGCGAAAAGAACAGGGGGGGGTATTCACCCCTCCACTTT.

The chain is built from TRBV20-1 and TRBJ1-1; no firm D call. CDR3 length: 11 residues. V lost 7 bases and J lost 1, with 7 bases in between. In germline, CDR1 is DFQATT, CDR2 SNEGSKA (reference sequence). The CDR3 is CSVGGNTEAFF. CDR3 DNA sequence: TGCAGTGTCGGTGGGAACACTGAAGCTTTCTTT.

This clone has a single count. The CDR3 loop is CASRRTGGATEAFF. For the CDR3, the DNA is TGTGCCAGCAGGCGGACAGGGGGTGCCACTGAAGCTTTCTTT. V and J are TRBV6-5 and TRBJ1-1; 10 bases map to TRBD1. With 6 bases clipped from V and 4 bases from J, the junction kept 5 bases outside the gene matches. This CDR3 spans 14 amino acids. Germline loops: CDR1 MNHEY, CDR2 SVGAGI.

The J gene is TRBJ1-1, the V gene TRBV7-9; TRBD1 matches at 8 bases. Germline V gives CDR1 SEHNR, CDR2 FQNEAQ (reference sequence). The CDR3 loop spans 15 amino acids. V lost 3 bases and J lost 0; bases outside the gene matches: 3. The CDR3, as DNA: TGTGCCAGCAGCTTGCGGACAGGGATGAACACTGAAGCTTTCTTT. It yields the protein CASSLRTGMNTEAFF.

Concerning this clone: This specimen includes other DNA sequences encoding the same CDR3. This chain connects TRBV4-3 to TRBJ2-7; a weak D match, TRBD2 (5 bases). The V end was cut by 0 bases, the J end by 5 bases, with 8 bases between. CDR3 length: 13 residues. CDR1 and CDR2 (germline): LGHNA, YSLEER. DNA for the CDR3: TGCGCCAGCAGCCAAGATCTGAGGGACGAGCAGTACTTC. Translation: CASSQDLRDEQYF.

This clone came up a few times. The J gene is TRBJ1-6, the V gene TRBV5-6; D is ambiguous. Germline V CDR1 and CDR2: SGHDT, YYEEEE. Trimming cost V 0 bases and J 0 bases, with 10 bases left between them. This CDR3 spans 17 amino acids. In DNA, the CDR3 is TGTGCCAGCAGCTTGGTCGGGAGCCCCTCCTATAATTCACCCCTCCACTTT. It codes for CASSLVGSPSYNSPLHF.

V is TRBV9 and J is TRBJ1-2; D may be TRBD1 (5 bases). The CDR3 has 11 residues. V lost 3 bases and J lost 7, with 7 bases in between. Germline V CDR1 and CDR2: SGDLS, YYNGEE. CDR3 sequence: CASSARAGYTF. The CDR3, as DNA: TGTGCCAGCAGCGCCAGGGCTGGCTACACCTTC. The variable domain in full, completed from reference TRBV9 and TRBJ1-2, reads DSGVTQTPKHLITATGQRVTLRCSPRSGDLSVYWYQQSLDQGLQFLIQYYNGEERAKGNILERFSAQQFPDLHSELNLSSLELGDSALYFCASSARAGYTFGSGTRLTVV.

The CDR3 region is CASSVRGTEAFF. The CDR3 coding sequence is TGTGCCAGCAGCGTCCGCGGAACTGAAGCTTTCTTT. The V gene is TRBV7-9, the J gene TRBJ1-1, with D uncertain. V dropped 5 bases and J dropped 5 bases, with 9 bases sitting between them. Germline CDR1 reads SEHNR; CDR2 reads FQNEAQ (reference sequence). There are 12 residues in the CDR3.

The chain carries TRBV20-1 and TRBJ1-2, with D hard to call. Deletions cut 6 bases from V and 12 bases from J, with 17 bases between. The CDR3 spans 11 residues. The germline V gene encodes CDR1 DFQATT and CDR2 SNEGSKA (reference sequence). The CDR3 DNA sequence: TGCAGTGCCGCCCGTTCAGGTCTGGACACCTTC. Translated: CSAARSGLDTF.

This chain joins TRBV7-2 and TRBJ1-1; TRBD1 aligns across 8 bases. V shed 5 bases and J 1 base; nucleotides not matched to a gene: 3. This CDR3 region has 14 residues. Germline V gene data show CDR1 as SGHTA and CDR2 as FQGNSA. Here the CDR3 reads CASSPGQANTEAFF. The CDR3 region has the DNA TGTGCCAGCAGCCCGGGACAGGCGAACACTGAAGCTTTCTTT.

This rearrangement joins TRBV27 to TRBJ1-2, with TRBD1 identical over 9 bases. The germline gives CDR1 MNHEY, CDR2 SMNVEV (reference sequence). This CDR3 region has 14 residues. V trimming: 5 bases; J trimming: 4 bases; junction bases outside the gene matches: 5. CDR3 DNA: TGTGCCAGCAGTCCCCGGACAGGGGTCTATGGCTACACCTTC. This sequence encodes CASSPRTGVYGYTF.

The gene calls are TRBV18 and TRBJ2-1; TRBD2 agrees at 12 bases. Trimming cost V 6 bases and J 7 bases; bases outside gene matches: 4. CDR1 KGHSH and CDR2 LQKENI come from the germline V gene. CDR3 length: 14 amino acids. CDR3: CASSGTSGLNEQFF. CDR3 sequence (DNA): TGTGCCAGCTCCGGGACTAGCGGGTTAAATGAGCAGTTCTTC.

CDR3 in DNA: TGTGCCAGCAGCTTGGGTGTGACAGGGCCTTTAGGCTACACCTTC. It encodes CASSLGVTGPLGYTF. This chain links TRBV5-8 with TRBJ1-2; TRBD1 agrees at 7 bases. The J segment lost 8 bases and the V segment lost 0 bases, leaving 10 bases of the junction unmatched. This CDR3 is built from 15 residues. Germline loops: CDR1 SGHTS, CDR2 YDEGEE.

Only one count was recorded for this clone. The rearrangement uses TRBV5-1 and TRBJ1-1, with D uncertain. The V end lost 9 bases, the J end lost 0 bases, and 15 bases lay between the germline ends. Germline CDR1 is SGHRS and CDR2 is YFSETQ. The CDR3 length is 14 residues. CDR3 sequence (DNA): TGCGCCACCTCAACCACGGGGTTGAACACTGAAGCTTTCTTT. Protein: CATSTTGLNTEAFF. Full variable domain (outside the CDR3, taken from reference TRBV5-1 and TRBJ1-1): KAGVTQTPRYLIKTRGQQVTLSCSPISGHRSVSWYQQTPGQGLQFLFEYFSETQRNKGNFPGRFSGRQFSNSRSEMNVSTLELGDSALYLCATSTTGLNTEAFFGQGTRLTVV.

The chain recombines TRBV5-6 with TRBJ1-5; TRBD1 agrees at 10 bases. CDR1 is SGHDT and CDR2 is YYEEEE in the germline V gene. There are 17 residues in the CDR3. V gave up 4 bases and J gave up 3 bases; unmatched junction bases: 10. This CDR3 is CASSPGTGDGNNQPQHF. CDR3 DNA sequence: TGTGCCAGCAGCCCAGGGACAGGGGATGGTAACAATCAGCCCCAGCATTTT.

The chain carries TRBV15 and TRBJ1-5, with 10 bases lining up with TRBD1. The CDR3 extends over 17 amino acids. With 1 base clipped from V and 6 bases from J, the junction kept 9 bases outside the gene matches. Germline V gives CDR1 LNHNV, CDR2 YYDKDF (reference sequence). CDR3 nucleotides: TGTGCCACCAGCAGAGTCCGGGACAGGGGCAGGGGTCAGCCCCAGCATTTT. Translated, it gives CATSRVRDRGRGQPQHF.

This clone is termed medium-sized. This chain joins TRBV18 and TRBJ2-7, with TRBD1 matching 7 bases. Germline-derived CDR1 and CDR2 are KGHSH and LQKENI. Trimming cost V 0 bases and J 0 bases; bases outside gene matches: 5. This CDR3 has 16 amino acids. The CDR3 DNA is TGTGCCAGCTCACCACCCTCACAGGGGTCCTCCTACGAGCAGTACTTC. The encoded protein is CASSPPSQGSSYEQYF.

The CDR3 DNA sequence: TGTGCCAGCACCCCGGACAGGGGGCGTCAGCCCCAGCATTTT. Protein product: CASTPDRGRQPQHF. This chain links TRBV28 with TRBJ1-5; TRBD1 matches 11 bases. This CDR3 spans 14 amino acids. Germline values: CDR1 MDHEN, CDR2 SYDVKM. V dropped 7 bases and J dropped 6; count of bases not matched to a gene: 5.

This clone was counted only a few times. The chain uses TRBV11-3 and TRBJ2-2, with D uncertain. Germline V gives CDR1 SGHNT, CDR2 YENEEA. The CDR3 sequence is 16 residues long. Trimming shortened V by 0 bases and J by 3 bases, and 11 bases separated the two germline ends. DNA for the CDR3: TGTGCCAGCAGCTTAGATGGTGGGCCGGACACCGGGGAGCTGTTTTTT. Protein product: CASSLDGGPDTGELFF.